One sample yielded the 2 T cell receptor beta chains listed below, sequenced in a study of T cell responses to AZD1222 COVID-19 vaccine. TCRdb keeps only in-frame clones here, not all; method: immunoSEQ multiplex PCR. Here the sample spans about 110,000 clones, approximately 89% being singletons. The starting material was peripheral blood, obtained on day 0 of MenACWY control vaccination. These receptors all come from an adult in good health.

This clone has only a few counts. The J gene is TRBJ2-3, the V gene TRBV9; D gene ambiguous. Trimming left V 0 bases short and J 0 bases short, with 11 bases between. Germline CDR1 is SGDLS and CDR2 is YYNGEE. CDR3 size: 16 residues. This chain's CDR3 is CASSVGLVSSTDTQYF. The CDR3 DNA follows: TGTGCCAGCAGCGTAGGTTTGGTCTCTAGCACAGATACGCAGTATTTT.

The chain couples TRBV5-8 to TRBJ2-1, with 10 bases that match TRBD2. The J segment lost 7 bases and the V segment lost 5 bases, leaving 15 bases of the junction unmatched. In germline, CDR1 is SGHTS, CDR2 YDEGEE. The CDR3 runs to 17 residues. The CDR3 DNA reads as TGTGCCAGCAGTCCGGGACTAGCGTACCCTTCGATGAATGAGCAGTTCTTC. This sequence encodes CASSPGLAYPSMNEQFF. The variable domain in full, completed from reference TRBV5-8 and TRBJ2-1, reads EAGVTQSPTHLIKTRGQQATLRCSPISGHTSVYWYQQALGLGLQFLLWYDEGEERNRGNFPPRFSGRQFPNYSSELNVNALELEDSALYLCASSPGLAYPSMNEQFFGPGTRLTVL.